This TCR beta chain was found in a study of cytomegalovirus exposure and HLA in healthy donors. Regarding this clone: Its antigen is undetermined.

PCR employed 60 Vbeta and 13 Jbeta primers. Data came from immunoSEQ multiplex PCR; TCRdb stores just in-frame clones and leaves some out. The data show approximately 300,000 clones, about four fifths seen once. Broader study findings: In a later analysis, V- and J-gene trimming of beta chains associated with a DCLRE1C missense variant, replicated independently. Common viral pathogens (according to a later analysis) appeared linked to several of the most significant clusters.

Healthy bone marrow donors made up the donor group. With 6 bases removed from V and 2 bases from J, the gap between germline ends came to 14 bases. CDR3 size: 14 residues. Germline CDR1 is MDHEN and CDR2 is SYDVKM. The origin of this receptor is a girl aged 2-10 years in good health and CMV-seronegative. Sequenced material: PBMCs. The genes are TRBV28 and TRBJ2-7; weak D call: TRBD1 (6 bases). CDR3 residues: CASSDLQGTYEQYF. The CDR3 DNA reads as TGTGCCAGCAGCGATCTACAGGGTACCTACGAGCAGTACTTC.